The following is a TCR beta chain sequence with its context. This specimen belongs to a study of technical replicates of blood from a handful of donors. Trimming removed 4 bases from V and 1 base from J, with 8 bases in between. The CDR3 extends over 13 amino acids. Germline lookup yields CDR1 SGDLS and CDR2 YYNGEE. Using immunoSEQ multiplex PCR, the repertoire was profiled, and TCRdb retains in-frame clones only, with some absent. The sample lists 54,000 or so clones, 94% occurring once. The sequencing input was T cells isolated from PBMCs. The TCR sequence derives from a human donor in good health. This rearrangement joins TRBV9 to TRBJ1-1, with a weak D call TRBD1 (5 bases). The CDR3 here is CASSPGKNTEAFF. CDR3 DNA: TGTGCCAGCAGCCCAGGGAAGAACACTGAAGCTTTCTTT.